The text below deals with one TCR beta chain. The target of this receptor is not known. Compared with germline, one end of the junction differs, possibly owing to a read error. The time point label corresponds to: baseline before first vaccination. Vaccinee samples came from UK trials COV001 and COV002, including a single-blind randomized controlled phase 2/3 trial of AZD1222 (ChAdOx1 nCoV-19) in healthy adults. Trial participant PBMC samples were collected at day 0 and day 28 after the second dose for TCRbeta chain sequencing. This record comes from a study of T cell responses to AZD1222 COVID-19 vaccine (dated by TCRdb to 2020 to 2022). Turning to the overall study: Because spike-specific TCR depth and breadth did not differ between the two schedules, AZD1222 recipients who got a second dose at roughly 4 weeks were pooled with those who got a second dose at roughly 12 weeks. Trial participants were enrolled into age subgroups of 18-55, 56-69 and 70-plus years, which contained roughly 150, 30 and 60 TCR-sequenced participants, respectively. TCR sequencing covered 230 or so trial participants: around 210 given two doses of AZD1222 and about 26 given two doses of MenACWY control vaccine.

From a lookup of the germline V gene, CDR1 and CDR2 are SNHLY and FYNNEI. Taken from cysteine to phenylalanine, the CDR3 has 14 residues. Only the CDR3 part of the read is kept: 42 bases, read in frame from the first base. The CDR3 regions of human TCRbeta chains were analyzed by immunosequencing. The original methods were these. TCRs in the repertoires were matched against a reference library of SARS-CoV-2-specific TCRs that had been generated with the MIRA antigen-specificity platform. Breadth was defined as the fraction of unique TCRs that were SARS-CoV-2-associated. Depth was defined as the fraction of total T cells that were SARS-CoV-2-associated. Using the MIRA data, each spike-specific TCR was mapped to the spike region that the TCR reacts to and placed in a CD4 or CD8 class. Log10-transformed breadth and depth values were compared by one-way ANOVA with Sidak's multiple comparisons tests. The source is immuneACCESS, and TCRdb retained only in-frame sequences with V and J called. Part of the clones is not carried over; for the studies checked, unresolved V genes explain less than half of this, and the remainder is unexplained. V, J and clone size are taken as reported in that table, and D and trimming were inferred from the DNA itself. The sample table records 100,000 or so clones; roughly 82% of these occur just once. Of the sample, less than 6% is held by the ten largest clones.

General findings and caveats noted by the study authors: After two AZD1222 doses, spike-specific TCR breadth and depth were significantly higher than at day 0 and than in MenACWY recipients. In the small 56-69-year group, the increase in depth fell short of significance, most likely because of low power. The whole spike protein was spanned by vaccine-associated CD4 TCRs, and dominant responses were seen in regions 160-218 and 743-854. Conclusions about previously exposed vaccinees are limited because only five to seven AZD1222 recipients were SARS-CoV-2 seropositive at baseline. Participants were mostly white British, with more females than males. The authors suggested clonal diversity may have been underestimated. No day 14 peak-response samples were available, so repertoires were characterized only after the peak T cell response. Nearly half of unique spike-specific TCRs reportedly recognized epitopes outside regions mutated in the B.1.351 and B.1.1.7 variants.

The clonotype originates from an adult in good health. The receptor chain draws on TRBV2 and TRBJ2-5; TRBD1 is a possible D gene, resting on 6 matching bases. Specimen: peripheral blood, collected on day 0 of AZD1222 vaccination. The DNA reads as follows: TGTGCCAGCAGGGAAGACAGGTACCAAGAGACCCAGTACTTC. It translates as CASREDRYQETQYF.